The clone carrying this T cell receptor (beta chain) was counted at least ten times. What it binds is not known. The data belong to a study of spatial heterogeneity in lung cancer. The study's findings and limits: Tumor TCRs that were ubiquitous and expanded showed up in blood more at resection than follow-up.

Trimming stripped 1 base from V and 6 bases from J, with 18 bases between. Germline lookup yields CDR1 SEHNR and CDR2 FQNEAQ (reference sequence). This CDR3 region has 16 residues. The time point is: blood at routine non-recurrence follow-up after resection. Whole RNA came from tumor, nontumor lung or frozen PBMC and was sequenced without being sorted. MiXCR, applied by TCRdb to the 5' RACE reads, yields one record per CDR3 protein. The sample carries around 110,000 distinct CDR3 sequences, about 12% recorded once. Sample: PBMCs, taken at follow-up. The rearrangement joins TRBV7-9 to TRBJ1-2; D might be TRBD1 (6 bases). This TCR derives from a male donor with early-stage non-small cell lung cancer. CDR3 coding DNA: TGTGCCAGCAGCTTAGACCAAATCACAGGGAAGAATGGCTACACCTTC. It is translated as CASSLDQITGKNGYTF.